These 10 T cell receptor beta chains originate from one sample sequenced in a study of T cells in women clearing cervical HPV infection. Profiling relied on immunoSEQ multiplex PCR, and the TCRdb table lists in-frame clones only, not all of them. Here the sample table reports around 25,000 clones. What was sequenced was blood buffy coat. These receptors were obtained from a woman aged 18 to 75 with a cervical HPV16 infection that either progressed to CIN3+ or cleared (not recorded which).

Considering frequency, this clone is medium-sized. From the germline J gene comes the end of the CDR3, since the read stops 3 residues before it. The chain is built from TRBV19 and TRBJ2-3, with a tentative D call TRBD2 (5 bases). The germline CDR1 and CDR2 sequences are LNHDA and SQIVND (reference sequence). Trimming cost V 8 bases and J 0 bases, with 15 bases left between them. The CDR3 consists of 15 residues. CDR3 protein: CASSLGTTSTDTQYF. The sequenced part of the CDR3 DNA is TGTGCCAGTTCACTAGGAACCACTAGCACAGATACG.

The CDR3 sequence: CASSSGGGRNEQFF. The CDR3 DNA, read in part, is TGTGCCAGCAGCTCCGGGGGGGGCCGGAATGAG. The chain is built from TRBV11-3 and TRBJ2-1; 8 bases are a match to TRBD2. Read sequence stops 3 residues before the CDR3 end, and the germline J gene provides the missing end. Germline assignment: CDR1 SGHNT and CDR2 YENEEA. The CDR3 contains 14 residues. J was trimmed by 7 bases and V by 4 bases; bases with no gene match: 6. The complete variable domain, with remaining parts taken from reference TRBV11-3 and TRBJ2-1, reads EAGVVQSPRYKIIEKKQPVAFWCNPISGHNTLYWYLQNLGQGPELLIRYENEEAVDDSQLPKDRFSAERLKGVDSTLKIQPAELGDSAVYLCASSSGGGRNEQFFGPGTRLTVL.

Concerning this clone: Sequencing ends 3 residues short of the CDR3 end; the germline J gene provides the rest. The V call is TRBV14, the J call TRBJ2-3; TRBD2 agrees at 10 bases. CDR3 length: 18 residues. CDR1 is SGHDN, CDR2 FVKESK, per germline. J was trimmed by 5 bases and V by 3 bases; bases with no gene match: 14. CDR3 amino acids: CASSQVGLAEAGGDTQYF. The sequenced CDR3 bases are TGTGCCAGCAGCCAGGTCGGACTAGCGGAGGCCGGGGGAGATACG. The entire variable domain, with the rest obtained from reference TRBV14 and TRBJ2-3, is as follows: EAGVTQFPSHSVIEKGQTVTLRCDPISGHDNLYWYRRVMGKEIKFLLHFVKESKQDESGMPNNRFLAERTGGTYSTLKVQPAELEDSGVYFCASSQVGLAEAGGDTQYFGPGTRLTVL.

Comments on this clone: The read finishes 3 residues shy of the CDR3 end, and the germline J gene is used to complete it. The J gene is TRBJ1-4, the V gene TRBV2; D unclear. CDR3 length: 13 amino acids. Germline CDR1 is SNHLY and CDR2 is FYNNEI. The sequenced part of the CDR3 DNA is TGTGCCAGCAGGACGCGGGAGAATTCACCA. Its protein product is CASRTRENSP. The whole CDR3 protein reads CASRTRENSPLFF.

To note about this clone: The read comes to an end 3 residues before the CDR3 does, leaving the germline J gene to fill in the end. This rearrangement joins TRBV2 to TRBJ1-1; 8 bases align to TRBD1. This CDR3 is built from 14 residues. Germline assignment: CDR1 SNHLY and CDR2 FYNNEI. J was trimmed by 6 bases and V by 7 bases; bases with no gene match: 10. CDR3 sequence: CASTLDRARPEAFF. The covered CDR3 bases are TGTGCCAGCACCCTGGACAGGGCCCGGCCTGAA.

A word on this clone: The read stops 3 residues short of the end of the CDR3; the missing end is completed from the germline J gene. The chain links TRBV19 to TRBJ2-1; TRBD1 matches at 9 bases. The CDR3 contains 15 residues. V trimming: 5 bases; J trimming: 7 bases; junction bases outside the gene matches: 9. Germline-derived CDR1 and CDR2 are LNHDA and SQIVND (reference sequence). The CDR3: CASSPWTGVTNEQFF. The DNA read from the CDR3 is TGTGCCAGTAGTCCCTGGACAGGGGTTACGAATGAG.

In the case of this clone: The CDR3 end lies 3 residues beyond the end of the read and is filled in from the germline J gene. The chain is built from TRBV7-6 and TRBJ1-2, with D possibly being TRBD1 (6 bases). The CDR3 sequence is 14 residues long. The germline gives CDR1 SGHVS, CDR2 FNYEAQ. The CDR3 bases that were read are TGTGCCAGCAGCCCCTATGGGGACATCCTCGAC. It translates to CASSPYGDILD. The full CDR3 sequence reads CASSPYGDILDYTF.

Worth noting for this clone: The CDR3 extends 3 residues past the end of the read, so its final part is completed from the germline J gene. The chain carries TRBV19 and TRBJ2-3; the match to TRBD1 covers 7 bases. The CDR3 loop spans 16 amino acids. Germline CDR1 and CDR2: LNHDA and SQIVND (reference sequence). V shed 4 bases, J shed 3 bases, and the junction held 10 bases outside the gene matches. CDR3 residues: CASSTSVQGDTDTQYF. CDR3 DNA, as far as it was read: TGTGCCAGTAGTACCTCGGTCCAGGGGGATACAGATACG.

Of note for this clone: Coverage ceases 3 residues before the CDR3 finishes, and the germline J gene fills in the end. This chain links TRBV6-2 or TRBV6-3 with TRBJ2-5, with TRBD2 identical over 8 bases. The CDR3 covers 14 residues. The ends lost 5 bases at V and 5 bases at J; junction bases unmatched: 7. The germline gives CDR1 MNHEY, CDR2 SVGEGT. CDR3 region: CASSQPAGDETQYF. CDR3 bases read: TGTGCCAGCAGTCAACCAGCGGGAGACGAGACC.

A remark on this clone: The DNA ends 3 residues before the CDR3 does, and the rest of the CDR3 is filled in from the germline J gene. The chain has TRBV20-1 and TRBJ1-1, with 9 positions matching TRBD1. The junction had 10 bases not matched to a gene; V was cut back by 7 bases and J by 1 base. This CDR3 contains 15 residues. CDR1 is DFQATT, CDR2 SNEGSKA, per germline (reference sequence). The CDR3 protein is CSVKTGGVTNTEAFF. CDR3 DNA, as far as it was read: TGCAGTGTAAAGACAGGGGGTGTCACGAACACTGAA.